These 24 T cell receptor beta chains were sequenced from one sample in a study of CD8+ T cells in alopecia areata. After isolation, RNA underwent reverse transcription to generate cDNA as the sequencing template. Clones were sequenced by immunoSEQ multiplex PCR, and TCRdb holds only the in-frame ones, with some missing. The sample records 200,000 to 250,000 clones, roughly three fifths being singletons. Sequencing was performed on CD8+ T cells sorted from blood. These receptors originate from a human donor in good health.

This chain uses TRBV4-1 with TRBJ2-3; D is unresolved. The length of the CDR3 is 14 residues. Per germline, CDR1 MGHRA and CDR2 YSYEKL. The V gene lost 0 bases and the J gene lost 3 bases, with 7 bases spanning the gap. The CDR3 loop reads CASSQESPTDTQYF. The CDR3 bases are TGCGCCAGCAGCCAAGAGAGCCCTACAGATACGCAGTATTTT.

This chain links TRBV29-1 with TRBJ2-5; D not resolved. The V gene lost 2 bases and the J gene lost 5 bases, with 12 bases spanning the gap. This CDR3 contains 13 residues. Germline-derived CDR1 and CDR2 are SQVTM and ANQGSEA. This CDR3 reads CSVEPIADETQYF. The CDR3, as DNA: TGCAGCGTTGAACCCATCGCCGACGAGACCCAGTACTTC.

The rearrangement uses TRBV9 and TRBJ1-2, with D uncertain. The V end was cut by 0 bases, the J end by 6 bases, with 18 bases between. The germline gives CDR1 SGDLS, CDR2 YYNGEE. The CDR3 runs to 16 residues. CDR3 nucleotide sequence: TGTGCCAGCAGCGTAGGAGGAGGGTTTGATTATAATGGCTACACCTTC. As protein: CASSVGGGFDYNGYTF.

V gene TRBV29-1 combines with J gene TRBJ1-2; no definite D call. CDR1 is SQVTM, CDR2 ANQGSEA, per germline. Trimming left V 3 bases short and J 0 bases short, with 5 bases between. This CDR3 has 12 amino acids. CDR3 residues: CSVDFTNYGYTF. DNA for the CDR3: TGCAGCGTTGACTTCACTAACTATGGCTACACCTTC.

V usage is TRBV6-1 and J usage is TRBJ2-2, with D unresolved. V dropped 2 bases and J dropped 3 bases, with 4 bases sitting between them. The CDR3 is 13 amino acids. Germline CDR1 and CDR2: MNHNS and SASEGT. The CDR3 DNA follows: TGTGCCAGCAGTGAACAGGACACCGGGGAGCTGTTTTTT. It codes for CASSEQDTGELFF.

This chain links TRBV7-9 with TRBJ2-2; possible D gene TRBD1, 7 bases. V lost 6 bases, J lost 8 bases, and 13 bases lay in between. This CDR3 is 13 amino acids long. Per germline, CDR1 SEHNR and CDR2 FQNEAQ (reference sequence). CDR3 sequence reads: CASRRDSPGELFF. In DNA form, the CDR3 reads TGTGCCAGCAGGCGGGACAGTCCAGGGGAGCTGTTTTTT.

This clone was picked up a small number of times. V gene TRBV29-1 combines with J gene TRBJ2-2, with D tentatively TRBD2 (6 bases). The CDR3 runs 15 residues. The germline V gene encodes CDR1 SQVTM and CDR2 ANQGSEA. The germline V and J ends were trimmed by 2 bases and 1 base, with 11 bases remaining between them. The CDR3 spells CSVESGLLNTGELFF. The CDR3 nucleotides read TGCAGCGTTGAAAGCGGGTTATTGAACACCGGGGAGCTGTTTTTT.

This chain connects TRBV4-2 to TRBJ2-3, with 11 positions matching TRBD2. The CDR3 loop spans 17 amino acids. V shed 1 base and J 3 bases; nucleotides not matched to a gene: 6. CDR1 is LGHNA, CDR2 YNFKEQ, per germline. The CDR3 region has the DNA TGTGCCAGCAGCCAAGGTCTAGCGGGGGGCCTGACAGATACGCAGTATTTT. Its translation: CASSQGLAGGLTDTQYF.

This clone was recorded a few times. The V call is TRBV29-1, the J call TRBJ1-2; a weak D match, TRBD1 (6 bases). Trimming took 4 bases from V and 4 from J, leaving 13 bases between them. The CDR3 length is 13 residues. Germline loops: CDR1 SQVTM, CDR2 ANQGSEA. The CDR3 here is CSVVAGVSYGYTF. The CDR3 nucleotides read TGCAGCGTTGTGGCAGGGGTGAGCTATGGCTACACCTTC.

The chain recombines TRBV29-1 with TRBJ2-3; D unresolved. The CDR3 length is 14 residues. Trimming removed 4 bases from V and 0 bases from J, with 11 bases in between. Germline assignment: CDR1 SQVTM and CDR2 ANQGSEA. The CDR3 region is CSVGGRSSTDTQYF. The CDR3 DNA follows: TGCAGCGTTGGAGGCAGATCTAGCACAGATACGCAGTATTTT.

This clone was seen more than once but under ten times. The sample holds other DNA sequences that translate to the same CDR3. In DNA, the CDR3 is TGTGCCAGCAGTTTAAGCGGGTCCAATGAGCAGTTCTTC. Its translation: CASSLSGSNEQFF. This chain joins TRBV27 and TRBJ2-1; TRBD2 might be the D (6 bases). There are 13 residues in the CDR3. Trimming pared 2 bases from V and 6 bases from J, leaving 8 bases between. Germline V lookup: CDR1 MNHEY, CDR2 SMNVEV (reference sequence).

The genes are TRBV14 and TRBJ2-5, with D perhaps matching TRBD1 (6 bases). Per germline, CDR1 SGHDN and CDR2 FVKESK. This CDR3 has 13 residues. Trimming took off 1 base at V and 10 bases at J, with 13 bases between the two ends. In DNA, the CDR3 is TGTGCCAGCAGCCAAGGAGTGGCGGACAGCCAGTACTTC. Translating gives CASSQGVADSQYF.

This clone turned up a few times. This rearrangement joins TRBV7-2 to TRBJ2-5; the D gene is possibly TRBD2 (6 bases). V gave up 1 base and J gave up 7 bases, with 13 bases separating them. The germline V gene encodes CDR1 SGHTA and CDR2 FQGNSA. The CDR3 extends over 14 amino acids. The CDR3 sequence: CASSLGRGLGTQYF. The CDR3 bases are TGTGCCAGCAGCTTAGGACGGGGACTGGGGACCCAGTACTTC.

V and J are TRBV14 and TRBJ1-1; D is perhaps TRBD1 (6 bases). This CDR3 is 13 amino acids long. Germline-derived CDR1 and CDR2 are SGHDN and FVKESK. V lost 6 bases and J 1 base, leaving 9 bases between the germline ends. The CDR3 reads CASRLQGNTEAFF. DNA of the CDR3: TGTGCCAGCAGACTACAGGGGAACACTGAAGCTTTCTTT. Based on the CDR3 plus reference TRBV14 and TRBJ1-1, the full variable domain is EAGVTQFPSHSVIEKGQTVTLRCDPISGHDNLYWYRRVMGKEIKFLLHFVKESKQDESGMPNNRFLAERTGGTYSTLKVQPAELEDSGVYFCASRLQGNTEAFFGQGTRLTVV.

V and J are TRBV7-9 and TRBJ1-6; 7 bases line up with TRBD1. With 2 bases clipped from V and 6 bases from J, the junction kept 7 bases outside the gene matches. The CDR3 runs 16 residues. The germline CDR1 and CDR2 sequences are SEHNR and FQNEAQ (reference sequence). This CDR3 is CASSLLGTATNSPLHF. CDR3 bases: TGTGCCAGCAGCTTATTAGGGACAGCAACTAATTCACCCCTCCACTTT.

The V call is TRBV5-6, the J call TRBJ2-7; TRBD1 matches at 8 bases. The germline CDR1 and CDR2 sequences are SGHDT and YYEEEE. V gave up 2 bases and J gave up 3 bases; unmatched junction bases: 7. The CDR3 runs to 15 residues. The CDR3: CASSFGTGGVYEQYF. The CDR3 coding sequence is TGTGCCAGCAGCTTCGGGACAGGAGGAGTCTACGAGCAGTACTTC.

The rearrangement links TRBV29-1 to TRBJ2-3; no reliable D call. Looked up from germline, CDR1 is SQVTM and CDR2 is ANQGSEA. V was pared by 2 bases and J by 6 bases, with 21 bases between. This CDR3 spans 16 amino acids. The CDR3 here is CSVEQPQYRQADTQYF. DNA for the CDR3: TGCAGCGTTGAACAACCGCAGTACCGCCAAGCCGATACGCAGTATTTT.

The chain is built from TRBV29-1 and TRBJ2-5, with a weak D call TRBD1 (6 bases). The length of the CDR3 is 15 residues. V gave up 3 bases and J gave up 3 bases, with 17 bases separating them. CDR1 and CDR2 (germline): SQVTM, ANQGSEA. This CDR3 is CSVEFSRPGEETQYF. In DNA form, the CDR3 reads TGCAGCGTTGAGTTCTCGCGCCCAGGGGAAGAGACCCAGTACTTC.

The chain joins TRBV27 to TRBJ2-1; 9 nucleotides align to TRBD2. The CDR3 sequence is 14 residues long. Per germline, CDR1 MNHEY and CDR2 SMNVEV (reference sequence). The junction had 2 bases not matched to a gene; V was cut back by 5 bases and J by 3 bases. The CDR3 DNA follows: TGTGCCAGCAGTATTAGCGGGGGCTACAATGAGCAGTTCTTC. Encoded protein: CASSISGGYNEQFF.

J is TRBJ2-2 and V is TRBV7-9, with D unresolved. Germline loops: CDR1 SEHNR, CDR2 FQNEAQ (reference sequence). The length of the CDR3 is 12 residues. V was trimmed by 5 bases and J by 8 bases, leaving 9 bases between them. Here the CDR3 reads CASSQASGELFF. Here the CDR3 DNA reads TGTGCCAGCAGCCAAGCGTCAGGGGAGCTGTTTTTT. The whole variable domain, filled in from reference TRBV7-9 and TRBJ2-2, reads DTGVSQNPRHKITKRGQNVTFRCDPISEHNRLYWYRQTLGQGPEFLTYFQNEAQLEKSRLLSDRFSAERPKGSFSTLEIQRTEQGDSAMYLCASSQASGELFFGEGSRLTVL.

A few counts support this clone. The V and J genes are TRBV7-9 and TRBJ2-1; D is possibly TRBD1 (6 bases). The V end was cut by 5 bases, the J end by 9 bases, with 11 bases between. The germline gives CDR1 SEHNR, CDR2 FQNEAQ (reference sequence). The CDR3 runs to 12 residues. CDR3 sequence: CASSTEGGEQFF. The CDR3 region has the DNA TGTGCCAGCAGCACCGAAGGGGGTGAGCAGTTCTTC.

The J gene is TRBJ2-7, the V gene TRBV13; perhaps TRBD2 as D (6 bases). The V end was cut by 5 bases, the J end by 7 bases, with 12 bases between. Germline CDR1 is PRHDT and CDR2 is FYEKMQ (reference sequence). The CDR3 has 12 amino acids. The CDR3 reads CASSPARGEQYF. The CDR3 DNA follows: TGTGCCAGCAGCCCAGCCCGGGGGGAGCAGTACTTC.

The chain is built from TRBV5-6 and TRBJ1-2; 9 bases are shared with TRBD1. Trimming removed 6 bases from V and 3 bases from J; junction bases left unmatched: 3. This CDR3 contains 13 residues. Germline V gene lookup returns CDR1 SGHDT and CDR2 YYEEEE. For the CDR3, the DNA is TGTGCCAGCACAGGGGACAGGGACTATGGCTACACCTTC. This codes for CASTGDRDYGYTF.

The table lists this clone with a few counts. The genes are TRBV6-6 and TRBJ2-1; D is undetermined. V lost 6 bases and J lost 10, with 13 bases in between. Germline CDR1 reads MNHNY; CDR2 reads SVGAGI (reference sequence). The length of the CDR3 is 12 residues. The CDR3 nucleotides read TGTGCCAGCAGCCATATCTCGGGCGAGCAGTTCTTC. This encodes CASSHISGEQFF.